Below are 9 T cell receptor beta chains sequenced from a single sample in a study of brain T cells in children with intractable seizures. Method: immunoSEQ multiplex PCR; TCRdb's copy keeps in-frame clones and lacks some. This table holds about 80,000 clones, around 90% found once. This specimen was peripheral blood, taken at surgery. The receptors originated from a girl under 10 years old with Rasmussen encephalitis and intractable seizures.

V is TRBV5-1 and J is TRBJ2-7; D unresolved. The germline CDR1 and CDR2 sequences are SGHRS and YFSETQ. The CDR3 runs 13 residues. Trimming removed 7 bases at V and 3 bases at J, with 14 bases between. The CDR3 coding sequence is TGCGCCAGCTCCCGATCCGATCACTACGAGCAGTACTTC. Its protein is CASSRSDHYEQYF.

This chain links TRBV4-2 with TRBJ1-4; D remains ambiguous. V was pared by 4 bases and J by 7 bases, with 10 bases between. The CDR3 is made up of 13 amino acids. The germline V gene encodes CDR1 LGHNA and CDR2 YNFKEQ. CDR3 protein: CASSPSEGEKLFF. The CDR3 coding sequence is TGTGCCAGCAGCCCGTCGGAGGGTGAAAAACTGTTTTTT.

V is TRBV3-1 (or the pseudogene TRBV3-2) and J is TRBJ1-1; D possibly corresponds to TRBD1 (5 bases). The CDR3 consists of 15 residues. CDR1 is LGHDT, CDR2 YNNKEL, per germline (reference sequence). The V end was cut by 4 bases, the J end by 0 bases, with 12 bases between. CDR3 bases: TGTGCCAGCAGCCCCCGACAGTGGATGAACACTGAAGCTTTCTTT. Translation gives CASSPRQWMNTEAFF.

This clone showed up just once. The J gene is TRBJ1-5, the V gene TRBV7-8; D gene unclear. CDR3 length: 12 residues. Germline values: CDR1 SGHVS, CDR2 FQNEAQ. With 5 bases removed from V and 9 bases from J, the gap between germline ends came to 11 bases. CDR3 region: CASSPPGRPQHF. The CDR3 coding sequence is TGTGCCAGCAGCCCACCCGGGCGGCCCCAGCATTTT.

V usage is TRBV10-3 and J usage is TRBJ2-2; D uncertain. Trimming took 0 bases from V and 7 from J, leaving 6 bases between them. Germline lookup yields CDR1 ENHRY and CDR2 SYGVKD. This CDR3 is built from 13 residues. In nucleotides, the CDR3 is TGTGCCATCAGTGAGTCTGCCGGCGGGGAGCTGTTTTTT. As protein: CAISESAGGELFF.

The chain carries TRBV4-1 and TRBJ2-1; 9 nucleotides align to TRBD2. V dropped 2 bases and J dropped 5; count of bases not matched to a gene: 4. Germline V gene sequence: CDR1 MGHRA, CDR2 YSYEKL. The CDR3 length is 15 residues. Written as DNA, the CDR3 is TGCGCCAGCAGCCAACGCGCGGGAGGGAACAATGAGCAGTTCTTC. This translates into CASSQRAGGNNEQFF.

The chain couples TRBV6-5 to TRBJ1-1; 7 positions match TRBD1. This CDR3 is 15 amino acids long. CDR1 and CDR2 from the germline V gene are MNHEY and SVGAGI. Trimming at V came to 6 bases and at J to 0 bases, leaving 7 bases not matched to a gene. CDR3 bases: TGTGCCAGCAGGTGGACAGGCTCCATGAACACTGAAGCTTTCTTT. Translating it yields CASRWTGSMNTEAFF.

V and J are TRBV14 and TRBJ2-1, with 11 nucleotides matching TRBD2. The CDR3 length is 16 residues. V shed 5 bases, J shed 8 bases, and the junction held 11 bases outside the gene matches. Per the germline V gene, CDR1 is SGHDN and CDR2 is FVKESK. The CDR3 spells CASSTLAGGGWHEQFF. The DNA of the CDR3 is TGTGCCAGCAGCACTTTAGCGGGAGGGGGATGGCATGAGCAGTTCTTC.

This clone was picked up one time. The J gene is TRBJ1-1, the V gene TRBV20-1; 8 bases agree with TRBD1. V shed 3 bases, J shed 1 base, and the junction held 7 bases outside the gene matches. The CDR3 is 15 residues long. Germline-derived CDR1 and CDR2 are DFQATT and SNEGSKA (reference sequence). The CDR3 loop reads CSASGRGQGNTEAFF. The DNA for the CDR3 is TGCAGTGCTAGTGGGAGAGGACAGGGGAACACTGAAGCTTTCTTT.